These T cell receptor beta chains were read from a single sample in a study of spatial heterogeneity in lung cancer. Via MiXCR, TCRdb re-called the 5' RACE reads, giving one row per CDR3 protein. Of 30,000 to 45,000 distinct CDR3 sequences listed, 4% to 6% are singletons. Specimen: PBMCs, collected at surgery. All receptors derive from a female donor with early-stage non-small cell lung cancer. Each CDR3 is given with its conserved first and last residue. D genes are given only for firm matches. Expanded clones get a size class; other rows say once, few or many, or leave the size out.

>many|TRBD2|TRBJ2-7|TRBV20-1
TGCAGTGCTAGAGATGTCATGCGGGAGACCTTCTACGAGCAGTACTTC
CSARDVMRETFYEQYF
>many|TRBD1|TRBJ2-1|TRBV12-3/TRBV12-4
TGTGCCAGCAGTTCCCGGACAGGGGACCTGGAGCAGTTCTTC
CASSSRTGDLEQFF
>many|.|TRBJ2-7|TRBV29-1
TGCAGCGTTGACAGGGGAAGAGACGAGCAGTACTTC
CSVDRGRDEQYF
>many|.|TRBJ2-5|TRBV7-9
TGTGCCAGCAGCTGGACCAGGGTAGGAGGGGAGACCCAGTACTTC
CASSWTRVGGETQYF
>.|TRBD1|TRBJ2-1|TRBV29-1
TGCAGCGCCGGGACAGCCTACAATGAGCAGTTCTTC
CSAGTAYNEQFF
>few|TRBD2|TRBJ2-5|TRBV9
TGTGCCAGCAGCGTAGGGGCTAGCGGGGGGCACCAAGAGACCCAGTACTTC
CASSVGASGGHQETQYF
>many|.|TRBJ1-4|TRBV28
TGTGCCAGCAGTTTAATGGGGGTAACTAATGAAAAACTGTTTTTT
CASSLMGVTNEKLFF
>.|TRBD1|TRBJ1-6|TRBV5-4
TGTGCCAGCAGCTTGGGGGGGGGACAGGGCCATTCACCCCTCCACTTT
CASSLGGGQGHSPLHF
>many|.|TRBJ1-5|TRBV7-2
TGTGCCAGCAGGGGGAGTGGCAATCAGCCCCAGCATTTT
CASRGSGNQPQHF
>many|.|TRBJ2-3|TRBV29-1
TGCAGCGTTGAAGGTGCGTCTAGCATTGGCACAGATACGCAGTATTTT
CSVEGASSIGTDTQYF
>many|TRBD1|TRBJ1-2|TRBV7-9
TGTGCCAGCAGCTTAGGTCAGGGGGAAGAGGAGCTAGGTCTCTATGGCTACACCTTC
CASSLGQGEEELGLYGYTF
>many|TRBD2|TRBJ2-1|TRBV11-1
TGTGCCAGCAGCAACAGACTAGCGGGATCATACAATGAGCAGTTCTTC
CASSNRLAGSYNEQFF
>many|.|TRBJ2-1|TRBV20-1
TGCAGTGCTAGTCCCCAGAACAATGAGCAGTTCTTC
CSASPQNNEQFF
>many|.|TRBJ1-1|TRBV6-5
TGTGCCACCAGGGAATACGGCACTGAAGCTTTCTTT
CATREYGTEAFF
>many|.|TRBJ1-1|TRBV10-3
TGTGCCAGCCACGGGAACACTGAAGCTTTCTTT
CASHGNTEAFF
>many|.|TRBJ2-4|TRBV28
TGTGCCAGCACCAGAGCCGGTTTAGCTCAAAACATTCAGTACTTC
CASTRAGLAQNIQYF
>many|.|TRBJ1-2|TRBV3-1
TGTGCCAGCAGCCAACTACACCGTGGCTACACCTTC
CASSQLHRGYTF
>.|TRBD1|TRBJ2-3|TRBV3-1
TGTGCCAGCAGCCGACGGGACAGGGCTCCGGGAGATACGCAGTATTTT
CASSRRDRAPGDTQYF
>many|.|TRBJ1-6|TRBV2
TGTGCCAGCAGTGAAGCGCTTCTTGGGAATTCACCCCTCCACTTT
CASSEALLGNSPLHF
>many|.|TRBJ2-5|TRBV7-2
TGTGCCAGCAGAGGGGACCAAGAGACCCAGTACTTC
CASRGDQETQYF
>many|.|TRBJ1-1|TRBV7-2
TGTGCCAGCAGCTTAACAGGGAACACTGAAGCTTTCTTT
CASSLTGNTEAFF
>many|.|TRBJ2-4|TRBV5-1
TGCGCCAGCAGCTTGGTCACCCCAGCCAAAAACATTCAGTACTTC
CASSLVTPAKNIQYF
>many|.|TRBJ1-6|TRBV18
TGTGCCAGCTCACCCTCTCACGCCGGTTATAATTCACCCCTCCACTTT
CASSPSHAGYNSPLHF
>.|.|TRBJ2-5|TRBV15
TGTGCCACCAGCAGAGTAGGGGTCCAAGAGACCCAGTACTTC
CATSRVGVQETQYF
>many|.|TRBJ2-1|TRBV6-2/TRBV6-3
TGTGCCAGCAGTAAAACTTCAGGGAGTCTCGGGGGTGAGCAGTTCTTC
CASSKTSGSLGGEQFF
>many|.|TRBJ2-5|TRBV29-1
TGCAGCGCCAATGAGGGAGAGACCCAGTACTTC
CSANEGETQYF
>few|TRBD1|TRBJ2-7|TRBV20-1
TGCAGTGCTAGTTTGGGACAGGGGGACGAGCAGTACTTC
CSASLGQGDEQYF
>.|.|TRBJ2-1|TRBV4-2
TGTGCCAGCAGCCTTACCGGGTCCAGGCGGTTCTTC
CASSLTGSRRFF
>many|.|TRBJ2-3|TRBV11-2
TGTGCCAGCAGGGGTCTCAAGGACGCAGATACGCAGTATTTT
CASRGLKDADTQYF
>.|.|TRBJ1-4|TRBV20-1
TGCAGTGCTAGAGCGGTAGCAACTAATGAAAAACTGTTTTTT
CSARAVATNEKLFF
>many|TRBD1|TRBJ1-1|TRBV10-3
TGTGCCATCAGTGTTAACAGGGGGAGAACTGAAGCTTTCTTT
CAISVNRGRTEAFF
>.|.|TRBJ2-4|TRBV5-4
TGTGCCAGCAGCTTGGAGGCAGTGAACATTCAGTACTTC
CASSLEAVNIQYF
>.|.|TRBJ2-7|TRBV27
TGTGCCAGCAGTTTTTTGGGTAGCACCTACGAGCAGTACTTC
CASSFLGSTYEQYF
>medium-sized|.|TRBJ2-7|TRBV7-9
TGTGCCAGCAGCTTAGGGGGCGGCGGGGCCAGCTCCTACGAGCAGTACTTC
CASSLGGGGASSYEQYF
>many|TRBD2|TRBJ2-7|TRBV5-6
TGTGCCAGCAGCCCTACGCGGAGCGGGGGCCTGCTGTACGAGCAGTACTTC
CASSPTRSGGLLYEQYF
>many|TRBD1|TRBJ1-5|TRBV12-3/TRBV12-4
TGTGCCAGCAAGGGTGACAGGGGAAGTCAGCCCCAGCATTTT
CASKGDRGSQPQHF
>many|.|TRBJ1-5|TRBV11-2
TGTGCCAGCAGCACGGACGAAAATCAGCCCCAGCATTTT
CASSTDENQPQHF
>many|.|TRBJ2-1|TRBV19
TGTGCCAGTAGTATATCACGGGATAGGGCTGAGCAGTTCTTC
CASSISRDRAEQFF
>.|.|TRBJ2-7|TRBV20-1
TGCAGTGCTAGAGTGGCGGACTGGCGCTACGAGCAGTACTTC
CSARVADWRYEQYF
>many|.|TRBJ1-2|TRBV5-1
TGCGCCAGCAGCTTGATGGAGAACTATGGCTACACCTTC
CASSLMENYGYTF
>many|.|TRBJ2-4|TRBV9
TGTGCCAGCAGCGTAGGTCACACAGCAGCCAAAAACATTCAGTACTTC
CASSVGHTAAKNIQYF
>many|.|TRBJ2-7|TRBV12-3/TRBV12-4
TGTGCCAGCAGCCGGGTAGGCCGGACCTACGAGCAGTACTTC
CASSRVGRTYEQYF
>medium-sized|TRBD2|TRBJ2-1|TRBV29-1
TGCAGCGCCCTAGCGGGTGTCCATCTTAATGAGCAGTTCTTC
CSALAGVHLNEQFF
>many|.|TRBJ2-1|TRBV11-2
TGTGCCAGCAGCTTAGTCCTCCGGGGGTACAATGAGCAGTTCTTC
CASSLVLRGYNEQFF
>many|TRBD1|TRBJ2-1|TRBV3-1
TGTGCCAGCAGCCCGTGGGACAGGGGATACAATGAGCAGTTCTTC
CASSPWDRGYNEQFF
>many|.|TRBJ1-2|TRBV2
TGTGCCAGCAGTGAACCCAGAGTTTCCTATGGCTACACCTTC
CASSEPRVSYGYTF
>many|TRBD2|TRBJ2-1|TRBV4-1
TGCGCCAGCAGCCAAGGCTCCTTTAGCGGGAGGGCCCACAATGAGCAGTTCTTC
CASSQGSFSGRAHNEQFF
>many|.|TRBJ2-7|TRBV29-1
TGCAGCGTTGAAGGACCGACCTACGAGCAGTACTTC
CSVEGPTYEQYF
>many|TRBD1|TRBJ1-1|TRBV3-1
TGTGCCAGCAGCCAAACCGGGACAGGGGACACTGAAGCTTTCTTT
CASSQTGTGDTEAFF
>few|TRBD2|TRBJ2-7|TRBV20-1
TGCAGTGCTAGAACGGCGGGAGGGCCAACCGAGCAGTACTTC
CSARTAGGPTEQYF
>many|.|TRBJ1-2|TRBV7-2
TGTGCCAGCAGCTTAGAGTCCCCTACTGTTACTAACTATGGCTACACCTTC
CASSLESPTVTNYGYTF
>many|TRBD2|TRBJ2-1|TRBV5-1
TGCGCCAGCAGCCCTGGACTAGCGGGGGGGTCCTTGGAGAATGAGCAGTTCTTC
CASSPGLAGGSLENEQFF
>many|.|TRBJ1-4|TRBV4-3
TGCGCCAGCAGCCAAGGAAGGACGGAGAATGAAAAACTGTTTTTT
CASSQGRTENEKLFF
>many|TRBD1|TRBJ2-7|TRBV20-1
TGCAGTGCTACCCGGACAGGGGTCAGCGAGCAGTACTTC
CSATRTGVSEQYF
>.|TRBD2|TRBJ2-1|TRBV4-2
TGTGCCAGCAGCCAATCGGCGGGGGGCACCTACAATGAGCAGTTCTTC
CASSQSAGGTYNEQFF